This T cell receptor (beta chain) was sequenced during a study of blood T cell repertoires in COVID-19. In the study overall: The cDNA or gDNA used as material had been derived from T cells, B-cell-depleted T cells, or PBMCs.

Germline values: CDR1 MNHEY, CDR2 SVGEGT. This CDR3 contains 14 residues. The V and J ends lost 4 bases and 0 bases respectively, with 7 bases between them. Libraries were prepared by immunoSEQ multiplex PCR; TCRdb keeps only in-frame clonotypes and omits some of them. The data contain roughly 190,000 clones, 85% to 90% of them seen just once; the ten biggest clones take up roughly 11%. This TCR came from a woman aged 55-70 years with COVID-19, enrolled during active disease. The sample consisted of peripheral blood. The chain is built from TRBV6-2 or TRBV6-3 and TRBJ2-1; TRBD2 is a possible D gene (6 bases). The CDR3, as DNA: TGTGCCAGCAGTTTGACTAGCTCCTACAATGAGCAGTTCTTC. Protein: CASSLTSSYNEQFF.